The entry that follows covers one T cell receptor beta chain sequence. The data are from a study of technical replicates of blood from a handful of donors. Germline V gene lookup returns CDR1 SQVTM and CDR2 ANQGSEA. Between the trimmed V and J ends, which lost 5 bases and 3 bases, there was a span of 5 bases. The CDR3 sequence is 11 residues long. Generated by immunoSEQ multiplex PCR, the TCRdb table keeps only in-frame clones and is missing some. The sample lists 70,000 to 85,000 clones; around 97% were seen once. Sequenced sample: T cells isolated from PBMCs. The source of this sequence is a human donor in good health. The chain employs TRBV29-1 and TRBJ2-1; D call uncertain. CDR3 amino acids: CSVPNYNEQFF. Here the CDR3 DNA reads TGCAGCGTTCCCAACTACAATGAGCAGTTCTTC.